This T cell receptor beta chain was identified in a study of T cell repertoires in MIS-A myocarditis. The data were produced by immunoSEQ multiplex PCR, yet TCRdb's version contains in-frame clones alone and is incomplete. The sample includes around 6,000 clones, nearly 80% seen only once; the top ten take 55% to 70%. The V end lost 2 bases, the J end lost 6 bases, and 7 bases lay between the germline ends. This CDR3 is 12 amino acids long. Germline values: CDR1 SGDLS, CDR2 YYNGEE. The chain couples TRBV9 to TRBJ2-3; tentatively, D is TRBD2 (6 bases). Input material: interventricular septum heart tissue obtained at autopsy. This receptor was identified in a man younger than 35 with fulminant myocarditis from multisystem inflammatory syndrome in adults (MIS-A) after COVID-19. This CDR3 reads CASSVGRDTQYF. The CDR3 region has the DNA TGTGCCAGCAGCGTGGGGAGGGATACGCAGTATTTT.